The next 29 T cell receptor beta chains were all read from a single sample in a study of OX40 agonist ivuxolimab in advanced cancers. The table came from immunoSEQ multiplex PCR; TCRdb's copy has only in-frame clones and leaves some out. The repertoire holds some 94,000 clones, with more than 85% as singletons. This sample comprised CD4+ or CD8+ T cells sorted from blood, obtained in a trial of the OX40 agonist ivuxolimab. Receptor source: an adult with an advanced solid tumor such as melanoma, head and neck, liver or kidney cancer.

The chain links TRBV19 to TRBJ1-5; D uncertain. The V end lost 8 bases, the J end lost 7 bases, and 12 bases lay between the germline ends. Germline V lookup: CDR1 LNHDA, CDR2 SQIVND (reference sequence). The CDR3 spans 12 residues. The CDR3 loop reads CASGDANQPQHF. The CDR3 DNA follows: TGTGCCAGTGGAGATGCAAACCAGCCCCAGCATTTT.

The chain combines TRBV7-2 with TRBJ2-4, with 8 bases lining up with TRBD2. CDR1 and CDR2 (germline): SGHTA, FQGNSA. This CDR3 comprises 16 residues. V shed 5 bases and J 6 bases; nucleotides not matched to a gene: 12. CDR3 sequence reads: CASSPGRGGWGNIQYF. CDR3 nucleotides: TGTGCCAGCAGCCCCGGCCGGGGGGGATGGGGAAACATTCAGTACTTC. Filled out from reference TRBV7-2 and TRBJ2-4, the complete variable domain reads GAGVSQSPSNKVTEKGKDVELRCDPISGHTALYWYRQSLGQGLEFLIYFQGNSAPDKSGLPSDRFSAERTGGSVSTLTIQRTQQEDSAVYLCASSPGRGGWGNIQYFGAGTRLSVL.

V gene TRBV6-1 combines with J gene TRBJ2-7; 8 bases align to TRBD1. The CDR3 length is 13 residues. Germline loops: CDR1 MNHNS, CDR2 SASEGT. The ends lost 5 bases at V and 2 bases at J; junction bases unmatched: 2. This CDR3 is CASSSGGTYEQYF. CDR3 bases: TGTGCCAGCAGTTCAGGGGGCACCTACGAGCAGTACTTC.

This rearrangement joins TRBV5-5 to TRBJ2-1, with TRBD2 as a possible D gene (6 bases). The V gene lost 4 bases and the J gene lost 2 bases, with 13 bases spanning the gap. Germline V gives CDR1 SGHKS, CDR2 YYEKEE (reference sequence). The CDR3 has 15 residues. The CDR3 DNA reads as TGTGCCAGCAGCCATCAACTAGCAGCCTACAATGAGCAGTTCTTC. Protein product: CASSHQLAAYNEQFF.

In nucleotides, the CDR3 is TGTGCCAGACCCGGGGGGCGTTTGGCGGTCAACTACAATGAGCAGTTCTTC. Its translation is CARPGGRLAVNYNEQFF. V is TRBV25-1 and J is TRBJ2-1; TRBD2 might be the D (7 bases). The CDR3 loop spans 17 amino acids. The V end lost 9 bases, the J end lost 3 bases, and 24 bases lay between the germline ends. Looked up from germline, CDR1 is MGHDK and CDR2 is SYGVNS.

The rearrangement uses TRBV5-1 and TRBJ1-1; D is undetermined. The CDR3 sequence is 14 residues long. The germline V and J ends were trimmed by 1 base and 1 base, with 8 bases remaining between them. In germline, CDR1 is SGHRS, CDR2 YFSETQ. CDR3 in amino acids: CASSLKDPNTEAFF. CDR3 in DNA: TGCGCCAGCAGCTTGAAAGACCCGAACACTGAAGCTTTCTTT.

The chain couples TRBV4-3 to TRBJ2-3; 10 positions match TRBD2. The V segment lost 0 bases and the J segment 7 bases; nucleotides outside the gene matches: 10. From germline, CDR1 is LGHNA and CDR2 YSLEER. CDR3 length equals 17 residues. CDR3 sequence: CASSQDPPSGGDYTQYF. CDR3 sequence (DNA): TGCGCCAGCAGCCAAGATCCCCCTAGCGGGGGAGATTATACGCAGTATTTT.

This chain connects TRBV5-8 to TRBJ2-2; D unclear. V was clipped by 0 bases and J by 7 bases, with 1 base between them. The CDR3 has 11 amino acids. CDR1 is SGHTS and CDR2 is YDEGEE in the germline V gene. The DNA for the CDR3 is TGTGCCAGCAGCTTGGACGGGGAGCTGTTTTTT. Its protein is CASSLDGELFF.

This chain links TRBV11-2 with TRBJ2-1; D uncertain. CDR1 and CDR2 from the germline V gene are SGHAT and FQNNGV. This CDR3 is built from 15 residues. Trimming removed 0 bases at V and 0 bases at J, with 6 bases between. CDR3 protein: CASSLDTGSYNEQFF. DNA for the CDR3: TGTGCCAGCAGCTTAGATACGGGCTCCTACAATGAGCAGTTCTTC.

The CDR3 DNA follows: TGTGCCAGCAGTCAGCCAGGGGTTACCGGGGAGCTGTTTTTT. This translates into CASSQPGVTGELFF. The chain uses TRBV27 and TRBJ2-2; D possibly corresponds to TRBD1 (6 bases). The germline V and J ends were trimmed by 5 bases and 5 bases, with 12 bases remaining between them. CDR3 size: 14 residues. From germline, CDR1 is MNHEY and CDR2 SMNVEV (reference sequence).

The chain recombines TRBV27 with TRBJ2-2; TRBD1 matches at 8 bases. The CDR3 spans 14 residues. The germline CDR1 and CDR2 sequences are MNHEY and SMNVEV (reference sequence). V dropped 7 bases and J dropped 2; count of bases not matched to a gene: 3. The CDR3: CASTGGTNTGELFF. CDR3 bases: TGTGCCAGCACAGGGGGCACAAACACCGGGGAGCTGTTTTTT.

V is TRBV7-2 and J is TRBJ2-1; either TRBD1 or TRBD2 may supply D (5 bases each). The V end was cut by 5 bases, the J end by 8 bases, with 19 bases between. The germline CDR1 and CDR2 sequences are SGHTA and FQGNSA. The CDR3 covers 15 residues. Written as DNA, the CDR3 is TGTGCCAGCAGCCTCCGGGGCCGGCACCTCTATGAGCAGTTCTTC. Protein: CASSLRGRHLYEQFF.

The V and J genes are TRBV7-2 and TRBJ2-7, with D unresolved. The CDR3 has 13 amino acids. Germline-derived CDR1 and CDR2 are SGHTA and FQGNSA. V was shortened by 1 base and J by 1 base, with 5 bases between the two germline ends. The DNA for the CDR3 is TGTGCCAGCAGCTTAGATTATTCCTACGAGCAGTACTTC. Translating gives CASSLDYSYEQYF. The whole variable domain, remainder taken from reference TRBV7-2 and TRBJ2-7, is GAGVSQSPSNKVTEKGKDVELRCDPISGHTALYWYRQSLGQGLEFLIYFQGNSAPDKSGLPSDRFSAERTGGSVSTLTIQRTQQEDSAVYLCASSLDYSYEQYFGPGTRLTVT.

The chain links TRBV2 to TRBJ2-7; 7 positions agree with TRBD1. Germline CDR1 SNHLY, CDR2 FYNNEI. V lost 9 bases, J lost 5 bases, and 13 bases stayed unmatched. The CDR3 consists of 14 residues. The CDR3 region has the DNA TGTGCCAGGGTATCCGACAGGGATCCTAACGAGCAGTACTTC. Amino acid sequence: CARVSDRDPNEQYF.

This chain uses TRBV14 with TRBJ2-4; possible D gene TRBD1, 6 bases. Germline V gene data show CDR1 as SGHDN and CDR2 as FVKESK. Trimming removed 0 bases from V and 0 bases from J, with 15 bases in between. The CDR3 is 18 amino acids. CDR3 in amino acids: CASSQDERTEKAKNIQYF. CDR3 nucleotides: TGTGCCAGCAGCCAAGATGAAAGGACAGAAAAAGCCAAAAACATTCAGTACTTC.

The chain employs TRBV7-2 and TRBJ2-7, with D maybe TRBD2 (5 bases). Trimming removed 3 bases at V and 3 bases at J, with 12 bases between. CDR3 length: 14 amino acids. Germline-derived CDR1 and CDR2 are SGHTA and FQGNSA. The CDR3 DNA reads as TGTGCCAGCAGCTTTAGTGCTAGCCTCTACGAGCAGTACTTC. Amino acid sequence: CASSFSASLYEQYF.

The chain has TRBV12-5 and TRBJ2-3; D might be TRBD1 (6 bases). CDR3 size: 15 residues. With 3 bases removed from V and 2 bases from J, the gap between germline ends came to 12 bases. CDR1 and CDR2 from the germline V gene are LGHNT and FRNRAP. The CDR3 is CASGFGGSVTDTQYF. In DNA form, the CDR3 reads TGTGCTAGTGGTTTTGGGGGCTCGGTCACAGATACGCAGTATTTT.

The V gene is TRBV27, the J gene TRBJ2-1; TRBD1 matches 7 bases. The V and J ends lost 4 bases and 10 bases, in that order; junction bases with no gene match: 7. The CDR3 length is 13 residues. Germline values: CDR1 MNHEY, CDR2 SMNVEV (reference sequence). CDR3 DNA sequence: TGTGCCAGCAGTTCCCACCCGACAGGGGAGCAGTTCTTC. Protein sequence: CASSSHPTGEQFF.

The chain recombines TRBV27 with TRBJ2-5; tentatively, D is TRBD1 (8 bases). The germline V gene has CDR1 MNHEY and CDR2 SMNVEV (reference sequence). This CDR3 is built from 16 residues. Trimming took off 3 bases at V and 3 bases at J, with 17 bases between the two ends. The chain's CDR3 is CASSFLRQGREETQYF. The CDR3 DNA is TGTGCCAGCAGTTTTCTCCGACAGGGGAGGGAAGAGACCCAGTACTTC.

Worth noting for this clone: The sample contains more than one DNA sequence encoding this CDR3. The chain joins TRBV5-6 to TRBJ2-2; D is undetermined. Trimming pared 0 bases from V and 5 bases from J, leaving 5 bases between. The CDR3 spans 13 residues. Germline V gene lookup returns CDR1 SGHDT and CDR2 YYEEEE. CDR3 amino acids: CASSLGGTGELFF. CDR3 in DNA: TGTGCCAGCAGCTTGGGTGGGACCGGGGAGCTGTTTTTT. Based on the CDR3 plus reference TRBV5-6 and TRBJ2-2, the full variable domain is DAGVTQSPTHLIKTRGQQVTLRCSPKSGHDTVSWYQQALGQGPQFIFQYYEEEERQRGNFPDRFSGHQFPNYSSELNVNALLLGDSALYLCASSLGGTGELFFGEGSRLTVL.

The CDR3 nucleotides are TGCGCCAGCACTGTCGCGGACAGTAGGAACTATGGCTACACCTTC. As protein: CASTVADSRNYGYTF. The chain couples TRBV10-2 to TRBJ1-2, with D tentatively TRBD1 (6 bases). Germline V lookup: CDR1 WSHSY, CDR2 SAAADI. The germline V and J ends were trimmed by 7 bases and 2 bases, with 17 bases remaining between them. This CDR3 comprises 15 residues.

The J gene is TRBJ1-6, the V gene TRBV14, with D maybe TRBD1 (5 bases). CDR3 size: 18 residues. Per germline, CDR1 SGHDN and CDR2 FVKESK. V shed 1 base and J shed 8 bases, with 21 bases lying between them. CDR3 DNA sequence: TGTGCCAGCAGCCAAGGCCAAGAGAGGACGGGGGGAGATTCACCCCTCCACTTT. Encoded protein: CASSQGQERTGGDSPLHF.

Only a few counts were recorded for this clone. The chain is built from TRBV9 and TRBJ2-1; 9 bases align to TRBD1. Germline loops: CDR1 SGDLS, CDR2 YYNGEE. The J segment lost 7 bases and the V segment lost 4 bases, leaving 9 bases of the junction unmatched. This CDR3 is 15 amino acids long. The DNA for the CDR3 is TGTGCCAGCAGCCCATGGACAGGGGCAGTAAATGAGCAGTTCTTC. It yields the protein CASSPWTGAVNEQFF.

The chain has TRBV27 and TRBJ2-7, with 9 bases that match TRBD1. From germline, CDR1 is MNHEY and CDR2 SMNVEV (reference sequence). The CDR3 length is 16 residues. Losses at the gene ends were 5 bases for V and 2 bases for J; bases not matched to a gene: 10. The CDR3 bases are TGTGCCAGCAGTCCCAGATGGGACAGGGCACCCTACGAGCAGTACTTC. Protein sequence: CASSPRWDRAPYEQYF.

This chain uses TRBV2 with TRBJ2-1; D is ambiguous. Germline CDR1 and CDR2: SNHLY and FYNNEI. CDR3 length: 11 amino acids. Trimming left V 6 bases short and J 7 bases short, with 7 bases between. The CDR3 loop reads CASSAGNEQFF. In nucleotides, the CDR3 is TGTGCCAGCAGCGCTGGTAATGAGCAGTTCTTC.

In DNA form, the CDR3 reads TGCGCCAGCAGAGTGAACACTGAAGCTTTCTTT. The encoded protein is CASRVNTEAFF. The V gene is TRBV10-2, the J gene TRBJ1-1; D is uncertain. V dropped 6 bases and J dropped 0 bases, with 2 bases sitting between them. The CDR3 is 11 residues long. Germline CDR1 is WSHSY and CDR2 is SAAADI.

V gene TRBV29-1 combines with J gene TRBJ2-1; 8 bases are shared with TRBD1. J lost 6 bases, V lost 5 bases, and 0 bases had no gene match. This CDR3 comprises 11 residues. Per germline, CDR1 SQVTM and CDR2 ANQGSEA. CDR3 sequence: CSVTGGNEQFF. CDR3 nucleotide sequence: TGCAGCGTTACAGGGGGCAATGAGCAGTTCTTC.

The chain has TRBV7-6 and TRBJ2-7; TRBD1 might be the D (6 bases). The V gene's germline CDR1 is SGHVS and CDR2 FNYEAQ. The CDR3 runs 16 residues. Between the trimmed V and J ends, which lost 5 bases and 0 bases, there was a span of 17 bases. The CDR3, as DNA: TGTGCCAGCAGCCCTCTATGGACAGTGAGCTCCTACGAGCAGTACTTC. Its protein product is CASSPLWTVSSYEQYF.

This chain links TRBV30 with TRBJ1-6; D gene uncertain. The CDR3 sequence is 16 residues long. With 0 bases removed from V and 0 bases from J, the gap between germline ends came to 9 bases. Per the germline V gene, CDR1 is GTSNPN and CDR2 is SVGIG (reference sequence). Here the CDR3 DNA reads TGTGCCTGGAGTGTACTTCCGAGCTCCTATAATTCACCCCTCCACTTT. This gives the protein CAWSVLPSSYNSPLHF. Based on the CDR3 plus reference TRBV30 and TRBJ1-6, the full variable domain is SQTIHQWPATLVQPVGSPLSLECTVEGTSNPNLYWYRQAAGRGLQLLFYSVGIGQISSEVPQNLSASRPQDRQFILSSKKLLLSDSGFYLCAWSVLPSSYNSPLHFGNGTRLTVT.